This TCR beta chain was obtained from a study of CD8 T cells in ankylosing spondylitis. Points from the study as a whole: A motif in TCR beta, a set of about eight highly homologous variants, appeared characteristic of ankylosing spondylitis blood.

Comment on this clonotype: What it binds is unknown.

TCRdb processed the 5' RACE reads anew with MiXCR; each CDR3 protein has one entry. Among over 130,000 distinct CDR3 sequences listed, around 42% were seen once. The CDR3 has 14 residues. Germline-derived CDR1 and CDR2 are SGHAT and FQNNGV. V was trimmed by 1 base and J by 4 bases, leaving 10 bases between them. This sequence originates from a male donor with ankylosing spondylitis. The rearrangement joins TRBV11-2 to TRBJ2-5; no definite D call. The specimen sequenced was synovial fluid, either unsorted or a sorted T cell fraction (not recorded which). Here the CDR3 reads CASSLVPSLETQYF. CDR3 nucleotide sequence: TGTGCCAGCAGCTTAGTGCCTAGTCTAGAGACCCAGTACTTC.